One sample yielded the 9 T cell receptor beta chains listed below, sequenced in a study of T cells in Graves' hyperthyroidism and ophthalmopathy. Amplification of TCR beta CDR3 regions was performed using RNA transcripts as template. The HTBI primer set served for first-round RT-PCR of the TCR CDR3. TCRdb re-called the multiplex PCR reads with MiXCR, one entry per CDR3 protein. Altogether under 450,000 distinct CDR3 sequences are present, more than 15% being singletons, with the ten largest covering approximately 14%. The sequenced sample was blood. These receptors came from a woman between 18 and 30 years old with Graves' hyperthyroidism.

This clonotype was found many times. The chain recombines TRBV28 with TRBJ2-1; 9 nucleotides line up with TRBD2. The CDR3 consists of 16 residues. CDR1 is MDHEN, CDR2 SYDVKM, per germline. The ends lost 2 bases at V and 7 bases at J; junction bases unmatched: 9. CDR3 in amino acids: CASSLGGAGGSNEQFF. CDR3 nucleotides: TGTGCCAGCAGTTTAGGTGGGGCGGGAGGGTCGAATGAGCAGTTCTTC.

This clonotype was seen repeatedly, ten times or more. The chain recombines TRBV7-2 with TRBJ1-1; D might be TRBD1 (5 bases). Germline V gene data show CDR1 as SGHTA and CDR2 as FQGNSA. The CDR3 has 16 amino acids. Trimming pared 5 bases from V and 2 bases from J, leaving 18 bases between. CDR3 in DNA: TGTGCCAGCAGCCCAGAACCCAGGGCCATAAACACTGAAGCTTTCTTT. Translated: CASSPEPRAINTEAFF.

This clonotype was detected ten times or more. The rearrangement links TRBV11-2 to TRBJ1-2; 7 bases are shared with TRBD1. CDR1 is SGHAT, CDR2 FQNNGV, per germline. With 4 bases clipped from V and 4 bases from J, the junction kept 6 bases outside the gene matches. The CDR3 contains 14 residues. In DNA form, the CDR3 reads TGTGCCAGCAGCTCGACAGGGCCTGGCTATGGCTACACCTTC. Its protein is CASSSTGPGYGYTF.

This clonotype came up many times. The rearrangement uses TRBV6-2 or TRBV6-3 and TRBJ2-1, with 7 bases that match TRBD2. The CDR3 has 14 amino acids. Germline loops: CDR1 MNHEY, CDR2 SVGEGT. Trimming took 8 bases from V and 8 from J; bases not matched to a gene: 12. CDR3 residues: CASGDAGVSDEQFF. For the CDR3, the DNA is TGTGCCAGCGGGGACGCGGGGGTAAGCGATGAGCAGTTCTTC.

This clonotype occurred many times. This sequence joins TRBV7-2 and TRBJ2-7; the match to TRBD2 covers 8 bases. J was trimmed by 2 bases and V by 2 bases; bases with no gene match: 8. The CDR3 covers 16 residues. Germline V gene sequence: CDR1 SGHTA, CDR2 FQGNSA. The CDR3 coding sequence is TGTGCCAGCAGCTTAATAGGCGGGGGGACTGCCTACGAGCAGTACTTC. Protein sequence: CASSLIGGGTAYEQYF.

This clonotype was picked up many times. This rearrangement joins TRBV2 to TRBJ1-1; 8 positions agree with TRBD1. Germline V gene sequence: CDR1 SNHLY, CDR2 FYNNEI. The CDR3 is 14 residues long. V lost 7 bases to trimming and J lost 1 base; unmatched junction nucleotides: 5. CDR3: CASTLGQGNTEAFF. The DNA for the CDR3 is TGTGCCAGCACCCTAGGACAGGGGAACACTGAAGCTTTCTTT. The complete variable domain, with remaining parts taken from reference TRBV2 and TRBJ1-1, reads EPEVTQTPSHQVTQMGQEVILRCVPISNHLYFYWYRQILGQKVEFLVSFYNNEISEKSEIFDDQFSVERPDGSNFTLKIRSTKLEDSAMYFCASTLGQGNTEAFFGQGTRLTVV.

This clonotype was recorded many times. This rearrangement joins TRBV28 to TRBJ1-5; D is undetermined. The CDR3 has 15 residues. Germline-derived CDR1 and CDR2 are MDHEN and SYDVKM. The V and J ends lost 5 bases and 3 bases respectively, with 14 bases between them. The CDR3 nucleotides are TGTGCCAGCAGTCTGAGCGGATCCCCCAATCAGCCCCAGCATTTT. It codes for CASSLSGSPNQPQHF.

The genes are TRBV20-1 and TRBJ2-7; 8 bases agree with TRBD2. Germline trimming cut 2 bases from V and 2 bases from J; bases unmatched to any gene: 2. Germline-derived CDR1 and CDR2 are DFQATT and SNEGSKA (reference sequence). This CDR3 has 13 amino acids. In nucleotides, the CDR3 is TGCAGTGCTAGACCGGGACTAGCCTACGAGCAGTACTTC. Amino acids: CSARPGLAYEQYF.

CDR3 residues: CASSRQGARGTEAFF. The CDR3 DNA follows: TGTGCCAGCAGCAGACAGGGGGCGCGTGGCACTGAAGCTTTCTTT. The chain recombines TRBV14 with TRBJ1-1, with 10 bases aligning to TRBD1. Germline loops: CDR1 SGHDN, CDR2 FVKESK. The length of the CDR3 is 15 residues. The ends lost 5 bases at V and 4 bases at J; junction bases unmatched: 7.